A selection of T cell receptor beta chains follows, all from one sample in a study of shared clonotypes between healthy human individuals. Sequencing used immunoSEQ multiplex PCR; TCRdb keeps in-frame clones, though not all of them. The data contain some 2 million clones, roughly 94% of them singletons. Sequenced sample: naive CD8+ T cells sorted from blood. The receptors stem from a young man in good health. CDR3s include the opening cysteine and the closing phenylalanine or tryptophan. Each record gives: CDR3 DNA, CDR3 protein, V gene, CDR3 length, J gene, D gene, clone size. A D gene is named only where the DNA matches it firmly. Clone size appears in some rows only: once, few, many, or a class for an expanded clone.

CDR3 DNA: TGTGCCAGCAGTCCTCAGACAGGAAGGGCAACTAATGAAAAACTGTTTTTT; CDR3 protein: CASSPQTGRATNEKLFF; V gene: TRBV27; CDR3 length: 17; J gene: TRBJ1-4; D gene: .; clone size: .
CDR3 DNA: TGTGCCAGCAGCGTAGGGGGCCCTAGCAATGAGCAGTTCTTC; CDR3 protein: CASSVGGPSNEQFF; V gene: TRBV9; CDR3 length: 14; J gene: TRBJ2-1; D gene: .; clone size: .
CDR3 DNA: TGTGCCAGCAGCTTAGAAATCACTGAAGCTTTCTTT; CDR3 protein: CASSLEITEAFF; V gene: TRBV7-9; CDR3 length: 12; J gene: TRBJ1-1; D gene: .; clone size: .
CDR3 DNA: TGTGCCAGCATGGAGGGGCTTTCGAACACTGAAGCTTTCTTT; CDR3 protein: CASMEGLSNTEAFF; V gene: TRBV6-5; CDR3 length: 14; J gene: TRBJ1-1; D gene: .; clone size: .
CDR3 DNA: TGTGCCAGCAGCGCAGGGGGCCGCGAGACCCAGTACTTC; CDR3 protein: CASSAGGRETQYF; V gene: TRBV9; CDR3 length: 13; J gene: TRBJ2-5; D gene: TRBD1; clone size: .
CDR3 DNA: TGTGCCAGCAGCTTGGGGACAGGCTACGAGCAGTACTTC; CDR3 protein: CASSLGTGYEQYF; V gene: TRBV5-5; CDR3 length: 13; J gene: TRBJ2-7; D gene: TRBD1; clone size: .
CDR3 DNA: TGCAGCGTTGTAGAAGGGGGCGAGCAGTACTTC; CDR3 protein: CSVVEGGEQYF; V gene: TRBV29-1; CDR3 length: 11; J gene: TRBJ2-7; D gene: .; clone size: .
CDR3 DNA: TGTGCCACCAGCCATATAGGGATCTCGGGCTACGAGCAGTACTTC; CDR3 protein: CATSHIGISGYEQYF; V gene: TRBV15; CDR3 length: 15; J gene: TRBJ2-7; D gene: .; clone size: once
CDR3 DNA: TGTGCCAGCAGCACTGGGACTAGCGGGGGCGTAGAGCAGTTCTTC; CDR3 protein: CASSTGTSGGVEQFF; V gene: TRBV9; CDR3 length: 15; J gene: TRBJ2-1; D gene: TRBD2; clone size: .
CDR3 DNA: TGTGCCAGCTCACTGGGACGGCTTCCAAAGCTTAACACTGAAGCTTTCTTT; CDR3 protein: CASSLGRLPKLNTEAFF; V gene: TRBV18; CDR3 length: 17; J gene: TRBJ1-1; D gene: .; clone size: .
CDR3 DNA: TGTGCCAGCAACCGAGGGATTCCCGAGGGAGAGCAGTACTTC; CDR3 protein: CASNRGIPEGEQYF; V gene: TRBV9; CDR3 length: 14; J gene: TRBJ2-7; D gene: .; clone size: .
CDR3 DNA: TGTGCCAGCAGCCAAATGGGACTAGTGAACGGGGAGCTGTTTTTT; CDR3 protein: CASSQMGLVNGELFF; V gene: TRBV27; CDR3 length: 15; J gene: TRBJ2-2; D gene: TRBD2; clone size: .
CDR3 DNA: TGTGCCAGCAGCCCGGAGCCCGCCTCCGGCCGGGGCTACACCTTC; CDR3 protein: CASSPEPASGRGYTF; V gene: TRBV6-5; CDR3 length: 15; J gene: TRBJ1-2; D gene: .; clone size: .
CDR3 DNA: TGTGCCAGCAGCTTAGATGACAGGGGGCTCGAGCAGTACTTC; CDR3 protein: CASSLDDRGLEQYF; V gene: TRBV7-6; CDR3 length: 14; J gene: TRBJ2-7; D gene: TRBD1; clone size: .
CDR3 DNA: TGTGCCAGCAGCGTAGCGGGGGGGTTCACCGGGGAGCTGTTTTTT; CDR3 protein: CASSVAGGFTGELFF; V gene: TRBV6-5; CDR3 length: 15; J gene: TRBJ2-2; D gene: TRBD2; clone size: .
CDR3 DNA: TGTGCCAGCAGCTTGGAGGGCGGGAGGTTGCGAGAGCAGTACTTC; CDR3 protein: CASSLEGGRLREQYF; V gene: TRBV5-4; CDR3 length: 15; J gene: TRBJ2-7; D gene: TRBD2; clone size: .
CDR3 DNA: TGTGCCAGCAGCGCGGACAGGGTTGGCTACACCTTC; CDR3 protein: CASSADRVGYTF; V gene: TRBV13; CDR3 length: 12; J gene: TRBJ1-2; D gene: TRBD1; clone size: .
CDR3 DNA: TGTGCCAGCAGCTTAATTGTAGGGATGAGGCAAGAGACCCAGTACTTC; CDR3 protein: CASSLIVGMRQETQYF; V gene: TRBV7-9; CDR3 length: 16; J gene: TRBJ2-5; D gene: .; clone size: .
CDR3 DNA: TGTGCCAGCAGTCCCCTGACAGCGAACACCGGGGAGCTGTTTTTT; CDR3 protein: CASSPLTANTGELFF; V gene: TRBV27; CDR3 length: 15; J gene: TRBJ2-2; D gene: .; clone size: .
CDR3 DNA: TGCAGCGTTGAACTAGGACCCGACCTAGGAGAGACCCAGTACTTC; CDR3 protein: CSVELGPDLGETQYF; V gene: TRBV29-1; CDR3 length: 15; J gene: TRBJ2-5; D gene: .; clone size: .
CDR3 DNA: TGTGCCAGCAGCGCGGGTATGTTGGACTATGGCTACACCTTC; CDR3 protein: CASSAGMLDYGYTF; V gene: TRBV9; CDR3 length: 14; J gene: TRBJ1-2; D gene: .; clone size: .
CDR3 DNA: TGTGCCAGCAGCTCCGGGGGGTACAATGAGCAGTTCTTC; CDR3 protein: CASSSGGYNEQFF; V gene: TRBV7-9; CDR3 length: 13; J gene: TRBJ2-1; D gene: TRBD2; clone size: once
CDR3 DNA: TGCAGCGTTGAAGAACCGGGACTAGCGGGAGGGCCGGGAGAGACCCAGTACTTC; CDR3 protein: CSVEEPGLAGGPGETQYF; V gene: TRBV29-1; CDR3 length: 18; J gene: TRBJ2-5; D gene: TRBD2; clone size: .
CDR3 DNA: TGTGCCAGCAGCTCAACTGACTACACCTTC; CDR3 protein: CASSSTDYTF; V gene: TRBV11-2; CDR3 length: 10; J gene: TRBJ1-2; D gene: .; clone size: .
CDR3 DNA: TGTGCCAGCAGCTTGGCCCGGGGCCCTAAGAACACAGATACGCAGTATTTT; CDR3 protein: CASSLARGPKNTDTQYF; V gene: TRBV5-4; CDR3 length: 17; J gene: TRBJ2-3; D gene: .; clone size: .
CDR3 DNA: TGTGCCTGGAGTCATTTGGGAAGCTCCTACGAGCAGTACTTC; CDR3 protein: CAWSHLGSSYEQYF; V gene: TRBV30; CDR3 length: 14; J gene: TRBJ2-7; D gene: .; clone size: .
CDR3 DNA: TGTGCCAGCAGCACTTGGGAGGTGGAGACCCAGTACTTC; CDR3 protein: CASSTWEVETQYF; V gene: TRBV7-9; CDR3 length: 13; J gene: TRBJ2-5; D gene: .; clone size: .
CDR3 DNA: TGTGCCAGCAGCCGAAGCATCGGGACACTCTTCTACGAGCAGTACTTC; CDR3 protein: CASSRSIGTLFYEQYF; V gene: TRBV27; CDR3 length: 16; J gene: TRBJ2-7; D gene: .; clone size: .
CDR3 DNA: TGTGCCAGCAGTCCTAGGGCGGGAGAGCCCCAGCATTTT; CDR3 protein: CASSPRAGEPQHF; V gene: TRBV27; CDR3 length: 13; J gene: TRBJ1-5; D gene: .; clone size: .
CDR3 DNA: TGTGCCAGCAGTTACCCGAATTCACCCCTCCACTTT; CDR3 protein: CASSYPNSPLHF; V gene: TRBV6-5; CDR3 length: 12; J gene: TRBJ1-6; D gene: .; clone size: few
CDR3 DNA: TGCAGCGTTGTTACAGGCGGATGGCAGTACTTC; CDR3 protein: CSVVTGGWQYF; V gene: TRBV29-1; CDR3 length: 11; J gene: TRBJ2-7; D gene: .; clone size: .